The text below deals with one T cell receptor beta chain. Its antigen is not yet known. The sample holds no much larger clone one base away, and base qualities are not on file. The CDR3 regions of human TCRbeta chains were analyzed by immunosequencing. Regarding the original processing steps: Repertoire TCRs were checked for matches against a reference library of SARS-CoV-2-specific TCRs that had been generated using the MIRA antigen-specificity platform. Breadth was defined as the fraction of unique TCRs that were SARS-CoV-2-associated, and depth was defined as the fraction of total T cells that were SARS-CoV-2-associated. Using the MIRA data, each spike-specific TCR was mapped to the spike region that the TCR reacts to and placed in a CD4 or CD8 class. Log10-transformed breadth and depth values were compared by one-way ANOVA with Sidak's multiple comparisons tests. TCRdb carries this immuneACCESS record with in-frame sequences only. Its versions omit some clonotypes, under half of them owing to an unresolved V gene in the studies checked, with the rest unexplained. V and J calls and clone size are given by that table; D and trimming were obtained from the DNA. This sample is represented by about 180,000 clones; 90% to 95% of them were singletons. 1.5% to 2% of the sample is taken by the ten largest.

The sample's time point label, in plain terms: about 28 days (+/-7) after the second vaccine dose. AZD1222 recipients whose second dose came at about 4 weeks and those whose second dose came at about 12 weeks were combined into one group, since spike-specific TCR depth and breadth did not differ between the two schedules. Vaccinee samples were obtained from the UK trials COV001 and COV002, which included a single-blind randomized controlled phase 2/3 trial of AZD1222 (ChAdOx1 nCoV-19) in healthy adults. For TCRbeta chain sequencing, PBMC samples were collected from trial participants at day 0 and at day 28 after the second dose. The sample originates from a study of T cell responses to AZD1222 COVID-19 vaccine (dated by TCRdb to the early 2020s). Concerning the study at large: TCR sequencing covered approximately 230 trial participants: about 210 given two doses of AZD1222 and around 25 given two doses of MenACWY control vaccine. Enrollment into the trials was organized by age into subgroups of 18-55, 56-69 and 70-plus years, and those subgroups contained approximately 160, 26 and 62 TCR-sequenced participants, respectively.

The paper's findings and limits, for the study overall: Most participants were white British and females outnumbered males, and the authors suggested that clonal diversity may have been underestimated. No day 14 peak-response samples were available, so repertoires were characterized only after the peak T cell response. A significant rise in spike-specific TCR breadth and depth was observed after two AZD1222 doses relative to day 0 and relative to MenACWY recipients. Vaccine-associated CD4 TCRs spanned the whole spike protein, with dominant responses in regions 160-218 and 743-854. Reportedly, almost half of the unique spike-specific TCRs recognized epitopes lying outside the regions that are mutated in the B.1.351 and B.1.1.7 variants. Conclusions about previously exposed vaccinees were limited because only six AZD1222 recipients were SARS-CoV-2 seropositive at baseline. In the small 56-69-year group, the increase in depth fell short of significance, most likely because of low power.

V is clipped by 4 bases and J by 4 bases, and the sequence between their germline boundaries is 17 bases long. The CDR3 holds 15 amino acids from the cysteine to the phenylalanine. Of all the DNA, just the CDR3 is kept, 45 bases in frame from base 1. CDR1 and CDR2 are drawn from the germline V gene (reference sequence): LNHDA, SQIVND. This specimen was peripheral blood, taken 28 days after the second AZD1222 dose. This receptor was obtained from an adult who received the AZD1222 COVID-19 vaccine. The chain is assembled from TRBV19 and TRBJ2-7; the D gene is possibly TRBD1 or TRBD2, with 5 bases matching each. The CDR3: CASSTGYGTTYEQYF. The DNA reads TGTGCCAGTAGTACCGGTTACGGGACGACTTACGAGCAGTACTTC.